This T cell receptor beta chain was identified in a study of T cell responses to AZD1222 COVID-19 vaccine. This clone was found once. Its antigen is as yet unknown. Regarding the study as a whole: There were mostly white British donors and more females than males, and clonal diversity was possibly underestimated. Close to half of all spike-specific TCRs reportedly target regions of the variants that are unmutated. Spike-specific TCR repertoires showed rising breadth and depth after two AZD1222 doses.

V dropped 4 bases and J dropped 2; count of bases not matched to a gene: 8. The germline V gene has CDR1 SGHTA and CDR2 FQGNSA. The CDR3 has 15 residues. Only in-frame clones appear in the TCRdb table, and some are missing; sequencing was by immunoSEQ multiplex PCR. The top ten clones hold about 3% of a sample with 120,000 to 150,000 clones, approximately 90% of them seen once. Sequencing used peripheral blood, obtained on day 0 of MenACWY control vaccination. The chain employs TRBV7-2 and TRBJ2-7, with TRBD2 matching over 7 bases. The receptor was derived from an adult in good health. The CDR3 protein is CASSSSGNLPYEQYF. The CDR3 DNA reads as TGTGCCAGCAGCTCGAGCGGGAATCTCCCCTACGAGCAGTACTTC.